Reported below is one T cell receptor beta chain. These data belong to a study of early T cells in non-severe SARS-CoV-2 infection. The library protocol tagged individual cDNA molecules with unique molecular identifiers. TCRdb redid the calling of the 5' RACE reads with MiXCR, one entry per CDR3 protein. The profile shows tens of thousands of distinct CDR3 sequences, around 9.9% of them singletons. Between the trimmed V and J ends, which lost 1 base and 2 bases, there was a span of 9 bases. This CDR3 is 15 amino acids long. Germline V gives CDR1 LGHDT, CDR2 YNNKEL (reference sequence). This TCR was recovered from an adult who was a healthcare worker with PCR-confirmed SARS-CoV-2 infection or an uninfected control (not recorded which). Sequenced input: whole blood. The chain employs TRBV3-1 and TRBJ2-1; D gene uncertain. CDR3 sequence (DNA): TGTGCCAGCAGCCAAGGCCAGATCCCCTACAATGAGCAGTTCTTC. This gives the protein CASSQGQIPYNEQFF.